One sample yielded the 26 T cell receptor beta chains listed below, sequenced in a study of CD8+CD57+ T cells in acquired aplastic anemia. The TCR beta profiling, which covered VDJ combination and CDR3 sequence, was carried out using genomic DNA as the template. TCRdb redid the calling of the reads with MiXCR, one entry per CDR3 protein. Here the sample spans under 250,000 distinct CDR3 sequences, 47% being singletons. Patients picked for sequencing had shown CD8+CD57+ cell expansion detected by flow cytometry. What was sequenced was sorted CD4+, CD8+, or CD8+CD57+ T cells (not recorded which) from PBMCs. Source of these receptors: a human donor with aplastic anemia.

This clonotype came up many times. CDR3 region: CSARQDREFVSGGELFF. The DNA for the CDR3 is TGCAGTGCTAGACAGGACAGGGAGTTTGTAAGTGGCGGGGAGCTGTTTTTT. The chain combines TRBV20-1 with TRBJ2-2; 8 nucleotides agree with TRBD1. Germline CDR1 reads DFQATT; CDR2 reads SNEGSKA (reference sequence). V lost 2 bases and J lost 7; bases outside the gene matches: 15. The CDR3 extends over 17 amino acids.

This sequence joins TRBV20-1 and TRBJ2-1, with 8 bases lining up with TRBD2. CDR3 length: 14 amino acids. Germline V gives CDR1 DFQATT, CDR2 SNEGSKA (reference sequence). Unmatched junction bases numbered 11, after V lost 6 bases and J lost 7 bases. The CDR3 loop is CSALGRAGGNEQFF. The CDR3 DNA follows: TGCAGTGCACTCGGGAGGGCCGGGGGGAATGAGCAGTTCTTC.

The chain employs TRBV5-5 and TRBJ2-2, with a weak D call TRBD2 (7 bases). V shed 0 bases and J shed 5 bases, with 17 bases lying between them. The germline V gene encodes CDR1 SGHKS and CDR2 YYEKEE (reference sequence). The CDR3 covers 17 residues. The CDR3 protein is CASSLEVAGARTGELFF. In nucleotides, the CDR3 is TGTGCCAGCAGCTTGGAGGTCGCGGGGGCTCGGACCGGGGAGCTGTTTTTT.

This clonotype has ten or more counts. The chain has TRBV2 and TRBJ1-1; D may be TRBD1 (5 bases). Germline assignment: CDR1 SNHLY and CDR2 FYNNEI. With 9 bases removed from V and 1 base from J, the gap between germline ends came to 6 bases. CDR3 size: 11 residues. The CDR3 DNA follows: TGTGCCAGTCAGGGGAACACTGAAGCTTTCTTT. It translates to CASQGNTEAFF.

The rearrangement joins TRBV5-1 to TRBJ1-1; a weak D match, TRBD1 (5 bases). Trimming removed 4 bases from V and 3 bases from J, with 13 bases in between. The CDR3 has 14 amino acids. The V gene's germline CDR1 is SGHRS and CDR2 YFSETQ. The CDR3 here is CASSQRGEDTEAFF. The CDR3 DNA reads TGCGCCAGCAGCCAGAGAGGGGAGGACACTGAAGCTTTCTTT. Drawing the rest from reference TRBV5-1 and TRBJ1-1, the complete variable domain is KAGVTQTPRYLIKTRGQQVTLSCSPISGHRSVSWYQQTPGQGLQFLFEYFSETQRNKGNFPGRFSGRQFSNSRSEMNVSTLELGDSALYLCASSQRGEDTEAFFGQGTRLTVV.

In this sample, this clonotype turned up once. The chain is built from TRBV11-3 and TRBJ1-2, with D tentatively TRBD1 (5 bases). This CDR3 is 16 amino acids long. The germline V gene has CDR1 SGHNT and CDR2 YENEEA. Trimming left V 8 bases short and J 0 bases short, with 19 bases between. The CDR3 reads CASGQVPTGANYGYTF. Written as DNA, the CDR3 is TGTGCCAGCGGCCAAGTCCCAACAGGTGCTAACTATGGCTACACCTTC.

This clonotype showed up many times. V gene TRBV7-8 combines with J gene TRBJ1-5; D is unclear. V lost 3 bases and J lost 3, with 9 bases in between. This CDR3 spans 14 amino acids. Looked up from germline, CDR1 is SGHVS and CDR2 is FQNEAQ. The CDR3 reads CASSFSAINQPQHF. Written as DNA, the CDR3 is TGTGCCAGCAGCTTTTCAGCAATCAATCAGCCCCAGCATTTT.

The CDR3: CASSRQAPYEQYF. For the CDR3, the DNA is TGTGCCAGCAGCCGACAGGCGCCCTACGAGCAGTACTTC. The chain joins TRBV12-3 or TRBV12-4 to TRBJ2-7; possibly TRBD1 for D (6 bases). There are 13 residues in the CDR3. Trimming removed 6 bases at V and 2 bases at J, with 11 bases between.

V and J are TRBV7-8 and TRBJ1-4; 7 bases fit TRBD1. The germline V gene encodes CDR1 SGHVS and CDR2 FQNEAQ. The J segment lost 6 bases and the V segment lost 5 bases, leaving 12 bases of the junction unmatched. This CDR3 spans 16 amino acids. The CDR3 DNA is TGTGCCAGCAGCCTTGCACCGGGACAGTCTGATGAAAAACTGTTTTTT. Protein sequence: CASSLAPGQSDEKLFF.

The gene calls are TRBV2 and TRBJ1-1; 7 positions agree with TRBD1. The V and J ends lost 6 bases and 1 base, in that order; junction bases with no gene match: 8. Germline CDR1 and CDR2: SNHLY and FYNNEI. This CDR3 has 15 amino acids. CDR3 region: CASRRQGQANTEAFF. DNA of the CDR3: TGTGCCAGCAGACGTCAAGGACAGGCGAACACTGAAGCTTTCTTT.

In this sample, this clonotype turned up once. Given the absence of the conserved phenylalanine or tryptophan at the CDR3 end, a read error is likely. The V and J genes are TRBV7-6 and TRBJ1-1, with D hard to call. This CDR3 is 15 amino acids long. Per germline, CDR1 SGHVS and CDR2 FNYEAQ. CDR3 sequence reads: CASSQDRAGNTEAFL. CDR3 in DNA: TGCGCCAGCAGCCAAGATCGGGCAGGGAACACTGAAGCTTTCTTG.

At least ten counts were recorded for this clonotype. The chain combines TRBV9 with TRBJ2-3, with 10 bases matching TRBD2. Germline CDR1 SGDLS, CDR2 YYNGEE. The CDR3 extends over 18 amino acids. V shed 0 bases, J shed 2 bases, and the junction held 9 bases outside the gene matches. The CDR3 DNA reads TGTGCCAGCAGCGTAGAGTTAGTCACTAGCGGGACCACAGATACGCAGTATTTT. It specifies CASSVELVTSGTTDTQYF.

This clonotype was seen only once. V is TRBV25-1 and J is TRBJ2-7; TRBD1 agrees at 7 bases. The CDR3 extends over 20 amino acids. Germline CDR1 reads MGHDK; CDR2 reads SYGVNS. V gave up 3 bases and J gave up 3 bases; unmatched junction bases: 23. The DNA of the CDR3 is TGTGCCAGCAGTGATCCGACAGGGAAAGGCGTCTACGGACGGGACTACGAGCAGTACTTC. Amino acid sequence: CASSDPTGKGVYGRDYEQYF.

The chain recombines TRBV12-3 or TRBV12-4 with TRBJ1-1, with 7 bases identical to TRBD1. V shed 7 bases, J shed 1 base, and the junction held 6 bases outside the gene matches. The CDR3 totals 14 residues. The CDR3 DNA is TGTGCCAGCACTACCGGGACAGAGAACACTGAAGCTTTCTTT. It is translated as CASTTGTENTEAFF.

This sequence joins TRBV27 and TRBJ1-5; no reliable D call. The length of the CDR3 is 14 residues. CDR1 and CDR2 (germline): MNHEY, SMNVEV (reference sequence). The germline V and J ends were trimmed by 5 bases and 0 bases, with 8 bases remaining between them. CDR3 amino acids: CASSPLDSNQPQHF. The CDR3 coding sequence is TGTGCCAGCAGTCCCCTGGATAGCAATCAGCCCCAGCATTTT.

The V and J genes are TRBV12-3 or TRBV12-4 and TRBJ1-2; D is possibly TRBD1 (5 bases). The CDR3 spans 14 residues. The ends were cut back, 6 bases at V and 3 bases at J, with 14 bases in the middle. CDR3 loop: CASSSPQGDYGYTF. The CDR3 DNA sequence: TGTGCCAGCAGCTCTCCCCAGGGTGACTATGGCTACACCTTC.

V is TRBV25-1 and J is TRBJ2-5; 11 nucleotides line up with TRBD2. V trimming: 8 bases; J trimming: 0 bases; junction bases outside the gene matches: 5. From germline, CDR1 is MGHDK and CDR2 SYGVNS. The CDR3 contains 15 residues. Here the CDR3 reads CASSPSGGYQETQYF. CDR3 coding DNA: TGTGCCAGCTCACCTAGCGGGGGGTACCAAGAGACCCAGTACTTC. The full variable domain, rest sourced from reference TRBV25-1 and TRBJ2-5, is EADIYQTPRYLVIGTGKKITLECSQTMGHDKMYWYQQDPGMELHLIHYSYGVNSTEKGDLSSESTVSRIRTEHFPLTLESARPSHTSQYLCASSPSGGYQETQYFGPGTRLLVL.

The V call is TRBV2, the J call TRBJ1-6; no firm D call. Germline V gene lookup returns CDR1 SNHLY and CDR2 FYNNEI. V lost 5 bases and J 9 bases, leaving 8 bases between the germline ends. The CDR3 has 12 residues. CDR3 sequence: CASSLFGSPLHF. The CDR3 DNA sequence: TGTGCCAGCAGTTTATTTGGTTCACCCCTCCACTTT.

This clonotype was seen only a few times. The J gene is TRBJ1-1, the V gene TRBV6-2 or TRBV6-3; the D gene is possibly TRBD1 (6 bases). The germline V gene encodes CDR1 MNHEY and CDR2 SVGEGT. This CDR3 contains 15 residues. V lost 2 bases, J lost 4 bases, and 14 bases lay in between. Here the CDR3 DNA reads TGTGCCAGCAGTTACACTTGGACAGCGAGCACTGAAGCTTTCTTT. It codes for CASSYTWTASTEAFF.

V usage is TRBV9 and J usage is TRBJ2-7, with D unclear. Trimming took off 2 bases at V and 0 bases at J, with 18 bases between the two ends. Germline values: CDR1 SGDLS, CDR2 YYNGEE. This CDR3 is built from 17 residues. The CDR3 loop is CASSVRAAFGLSYEQYF. CDR3 DNA: TGTGCCAGCAGCGTCCGGGCTGCTTTCGGGCTCTCCTACGAGCAGTACTTC.

CDR3 sequence reads: CASSARDRENGYTF. The CDR3 DNA reads as TGTGCCAGCAGCGCTAGGGACAGGGAGAATGGCTACACCTTC. V gene TRBV11-3 combines with J gene TRBJ1-2; 9 bases are shared with TRBD1. Germline trimming cut 5 bases from V and 6 bases from J; bases unmatched to any gene: 7. This CDR3 has 14 amino acids. CDR1 and CDR2 from the germline V gene are SGHNT and YENEEA.

V usage is TRBV10-1 and J usage is TRBJ2-7, with 12 bases matching TRBD1. Germline lookup yields CDR1 WNHNN and CDR2 SYGVQD (reference sequence). CDR3 length: 12 amino acids. The V gene end was trimmed by 9 bases and the J gene end by 6 bases; junction bases not matched to a gene: 3. The CDR3 region is CARRDRGREQYF. In DNA, the CDR3 is TGCGCCAGACGGGACAGGGGGCGCGAGCAGTACTTC.

Points on this clonotype: The junction shows a germline mismatch at one end, possibly a read error. The chain uses TRBV7-2 and TRBJ2-3; D uncertain. The CDR3 sequence is 13 residues long. CDR1 is SGHTA, CDR2 FQGNSA, per germline. The CDR3 sequence is CAISSEPTDTQYF. CDR3 coding DNA: TGTGCCATCAGCTCCGAGCCCACAGATACGCAGTATTTT.

V gene TRBV2 combines with J gene TRBJ2-3, with 13 bases fitting TRBD2. V was pared by 5 bases and J by 1 base, with 6 bases of the junction left unmatched. The CDR3 is 17 residues long. The V gene's germline CDR1 is SNHLY and CDR2 FYNNEI. The CDR3 bases are TGTGCCAGCAGTTTGAGAGGACTAGCGGGGGGCACAGATACGCAGTATTTT. This gives the protein CASSLRGLAGGTDTQYF.

This clonotype showed up just a few times. Just one base apart from a much larger clone, this may be a read error. The chain is built from TRBV29-1 and TRBJ1-1; no clear D gene. This CDR3 has 12 residues. Germline CDR1 SQVTM, CDR2 ANQGSEA. With 3 bases removed from V and 3 bases from J, the gap between germline ends came to 8 bases. The CDR3 region has the DNA TGCAGCGTTGAGAACAGAGACACTGAAGCTTTCTTT. Translation gives CSVENRDTEAFF.

V is TRBV6-1 and J is TRBJ1-6; D is unresolved. With 6 bases removed from V and 0 bases from J, the gap between germline ends came to 9 bases. Germline CDR1 MNHNS, CDR2 SASEGT. The CDR3 runs 15 residues. CDR3 DNA sequence: TGTGCCAGCAGCGCCGGGGTCTCCTATAATTCACCCCTCCACTTT. It codes for CASSAGVSYNSPLHF.